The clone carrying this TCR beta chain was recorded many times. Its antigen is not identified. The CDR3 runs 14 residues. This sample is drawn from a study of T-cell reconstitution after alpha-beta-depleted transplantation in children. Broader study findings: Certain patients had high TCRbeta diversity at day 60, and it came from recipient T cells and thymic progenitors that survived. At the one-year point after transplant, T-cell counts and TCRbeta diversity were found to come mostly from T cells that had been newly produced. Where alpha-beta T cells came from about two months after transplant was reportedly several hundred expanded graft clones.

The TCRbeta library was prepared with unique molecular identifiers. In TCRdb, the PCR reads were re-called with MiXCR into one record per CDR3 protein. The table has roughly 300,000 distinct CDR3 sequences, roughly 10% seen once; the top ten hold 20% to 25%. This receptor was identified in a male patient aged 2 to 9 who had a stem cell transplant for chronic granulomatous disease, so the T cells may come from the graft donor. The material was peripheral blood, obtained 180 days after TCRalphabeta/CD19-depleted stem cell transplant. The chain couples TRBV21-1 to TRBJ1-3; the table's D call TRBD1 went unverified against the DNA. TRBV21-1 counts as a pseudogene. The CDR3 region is CATQDRSDGNTIYF. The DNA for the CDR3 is TGTGCTACCCAGGACAGGTCGGATGGAAACACCATATATTTT.